This T cell receptor (beta chain) was sequenced in a study of graft-versus-host responses after intestinal transplantation. Study-wide results and caveats: Ileal or blood samples showed some GvH clones first, and such clones were also found in recipient marrow. Circulating GvH clone levels at their peak were associated with HvG declines (early post-transplant).

CDR1 is SGDLS, CDR2 YYNGEE, per germline. V lost 3 bases and J 2 bases, leaving 15 bases between the germline ends. CDR3 length: 15 amino acids. Lamina propria and intraepithelial lymphocytes were released by processing graft tissue. TCRdb's table, derived via immunoSEQ multiplex PCR, lists solely in-frame clones and lacks some. The table includes around 16,000 clones, around 83% detected once. Comments on this clone: Its specificity is not known.

The chain has TRBV9 and TRBJ2-7, with D tentatively TRBD2 (6 bases). The source material was ileum tissue, sampled about 19 months after intestinal transplantation. The clonotype comes from a human patient who received an intestinal transplant, so some T cells may come from the graft donor. This CDR3 reads CASSATGGGAYEQYF. CDR3 bases: TGTGCCAGCAGCGCAACGGGCGGCGGGGCCTACGAGCAGTACTTC. Supplemented by reference TRBV9 and TRBJ2-7, the full variable domain reads DSGVTQTPKHLITATGQRVTLRCSPRSGDLSVYWYQQSLDQGLQFLIQYYNGEERAKGNILERFSAQQFPDLHSELNLSSLELGDSALYFCASSATGGGAYEQYFGPGTRLTVT.